The 12 T cell receptor beta chains below all came from one sample that was sequenced in a study of T cells after yellow fever vaccination. TCRdb re-called the 5' RACE reads with MiXCR, one entry per CDR3 protein. The top ten hold roughly 3.1% of the sample, which has hundreds of thousands of distinct CDR3 sequences, around 13% seen once. Sequencing used CD4+ T cells sorted from PBMCs, obtained 15 days after the yellow fever booster vaccination. These receptors were collected from a man aged 18 to 29 who received the YFV17D yellow fever vaccine.

This clonotype was observed a few times. The rearrangement joins TRBV6-5 to TRBJ1-2; TRBD1 might be the D (5 bases). The V and J ends lost 2 bases and 7 bases respectively, with 8 bases between them. The germline V gene has CDR1 MNHEY and CDR2 SVGAGI. This CDR3 is built from 12 residues. The CDR3 sequence is CASSYIGGGYTF. The CDR3 bases are TGTGCCAGCAGTTACATCGGGGGTGGCTACACCTTC.

The sample holds many counts of this clonotype. The V gene is TRBV7-2, the J gene TRBJ2-3; D possibly matches TRBD1 or TRBD2 (6 bases each). This CDR3 comprises 15 residues. Germline lookup yields CDR1 SGHTA and CDR2 FQGNSA. V lost 2 bases and J lost 3, with 12 bases in between. CDR3 in DNA: TGTGCCAGCAGCTTACAATCGGGGGCTACAGATACGCAGTATTTT. The encoded protein is CASSLQSGATDTQYF.

The gene calls are TRBV5-6 and TRBJ1-2; weak D call: TRBD1 (5 bases). Deletions cut 6 bases from V and 4 bases from J, with 16 bases between. This CDR3 comprises 14 residues. Germline V gives CDR1 SGHDT, CDR2 YYEEEE. CDR3 region: CASTQSLGTYGYTF. CDR3 sequence (DNA): TGTGCCAGCACCCAAAGTTTGGGGACCTATGGCTACACCTTC.

The J gene is TRBJ1-1, the V gene TRBV2; D is ambiguous. This CDR3 contains 15 residues. V lost 7 bases, J lost 1 base, and 16 bases lay in between. Germline assignment: CDR1 SNHLY and CDR2 FYNNEI. The DNA of the CDR3 is TGTGCCAGCAAGAGGAGCAGTCCCCCGAACACTGAAGCTTTCTTT. It encodes CASKRSSPPNTEAFF. The full variable domain, in which reference TRBV2 and TRBJ1-1 provide the parts outside the CDR3, is EPEVTQTPSHQVTQMGQEVILRCVPISNHLYFYWYRQILGQKVEFLVSFYNNEISEKSEIFDDQFSVERPDGSNFTLKIRSTKLEDSAMYFCASKRSSPPNTEAFFGQGTRLTVV.

The chain has TRBV4-3 and TRBJ2-7, with D perhaps matching TRBD2 (6 bases). Per the germline V gene, CDR1 is LGHNA and CDR2 is YSLEER. The CDR3 consists of 15 residues. The V end lost 4 bases, the J end lost 0 bases, and 13 bases lay between the germline ends. As DNA, the CDR3 is TGCGCCAGCAGCCTCCGGGACTTGAGCTCCTACGAGCAGTACTTC. Translating gives CASSLRDLSSYEQYF.

The chain is built from TRBV5-1 and TRBJ1-5; D remains unclear. Germline V gene data show CDR1 as SGHRS and CDR2 as YFSETQ. This CDR3 is 15 amino acids long. V gave up 3 bases and J gave up 1 base, with 11 bases separating them. The CDR3 loop reads CASSSLPGSNQPQHF. CDR3 DNA: TGCGCCAGCAGCTCCTTGCCCGGGAGCAATCAGCCCCAGCATTTT. The full variable domain, rest sourced from reference TRBV5-1 and TRBJ1-5, is KAGVTQTPRYLIKTRGQQVTLSCSPISGHRSVSWYQQTPGQGLQFLFEYFSETQRNKGNFPGRFSGRQFSNSRSEMNVSTLELGDSALYLCASSSLPGSNQPQHFGDGTRLSIL.

This rearrangement joins TRBV6-1 to TRBJ2-1; D remains ambiguous. V dropped 2 bases and J dropped 9 bases, with 11 bases sitting between them. Per the germline V gene, CDR1 is MNHNS and CDR2 is SASEGT. CDR3 length: 13 residues. The CDR3 sequence is CASSESRAAEQFF. The CDR3 DNA reads as TGTGCCAGCAGTGAAAGTAGGGCAGCTGAGCAGTTCTTC.

This clonotype has a handful of counts. The chain has TRBV10-2 and TRBJ1-3, with D perhaps TRBD1 (6 bases). The length of the CDR3 is 15 residues. The V gene's germline CDR1 is WSHSY and CDR2 SAAADI. V shed 10 bases and J shed 2 bases, with 18 bases lying between them. CDR3 protein: CATHGSRDTGNTIYF. The CDR3 DNA reads TGCGCCACCCATGGGTCACGGGACACTGGAAACACCATATATTTT.

V and J are TRBV7-9 and TRBJ1-1, with D possibly being TRBD1 (5 bases). The CDR3 totals 15 residues. Germline lookup yields CDR1 SEHNR and CDR2 FQNEAQ (reference sequence). V lost 5 bases to trimming and J lost 6 bases, with 19 bases between them. DNA of the CDR3: TGTGCCAGCAGCCCCCAGCTTGGGGACGTGGCTGAAGCTTTCTTT. Translation: CASSPQLGDVAEAFF.

V and J are TRBV27 and TRBJ2-7; D perhaps matches TRBD2 (6 bases). Germline lookup yields CDR1 MNHEY and CDR2 SMNVEV (reference sequence). This CDR3 has 15 residues. Trimming shortened V by 5 bases and J by 3 bases, and 17 bases separated the two germline ends. Here the CDR3 DNA reads TGTGCCAGCAGTCCCCGGATGGGGAGGAACTACGAGCAGTACGTC. Its protein product is CASSPRMGRNYEQYV.

CDR3 in DNA: TGTGCCAGCAGTAAACCGGGGGCTGGGGGCACCGGGGAGCTGTTTTTT. Encoded protein: CASSKPGAGGTGELFF. The V gene is TRBV6-5, the J gene TRBJ2-2; D possibly uses TRBD1 or TRBD2 (6 bases each). The CDR3 spans 16 residues. Between the trimmed V and J ends, which lost 5 bases and 4 bases, there was a span of 17 bases. Germline CDR1 is MNHEY and CDR2 is SVGAGI.

This clonotype was seen a handful of times. V usage is TRBV7-2 and J usage is TRBJ2-3, with D tentatively TRBD2 (5 bases). The V and J ends lost 0 bases and 7 bases respectively, with 17 bases between them. Germline V lookup: CDR1 SGHTA, CDR2 FQGNSA. CDR3 length: 16 residues. The CDR3 reads CASSLASVPTGNTQYF. CDR3 DNA sequence: TGTGCCAGCAGCTTAGCATCGGTACCCACGGGGAATACGCAGTATTTT. The whole variable domain, remainder taken from reference TRBV7-2 and TRBJ2-3, is GAGVSQSPSNKVTEKGKDVELRCDPISGHTALYWYRQSLGQGLEFLIYFQGNSAPDKSGLPSDRFSAERTGGSVSTLTIQRTQQEDSAVYLCASSLASVPTGNTQYFGPGTRLTVL.